This section outlines one T cell receptor beta chain sequence together with its context. Its antigen is still unknown. This specimen comes from a study of cytomegalovirus exposure and HLA in healthy donors. Trimming took 5 bases from V and 8 from J; bases not matched to a gene: 9. The CDR3 spans 15 residues. Germline loops: CDR1 MNHEY, CDR2 SVGAGI. Primers included in the PCR were 60 Vbeta and 13 Jbeta primers. The table came from immunoSEQ multiplex PCR; TCRdb's copy has only in-frame clones and leaves some out. Among 150,000 to 200,000 clones listed, about 80% were seen once. Study findings and constraints: It was in a later analysis that TCR association rates were seen to vary by HLA locus, highest for DRB1 and lowest for HLA-C. Analysis was carried out at a later point, and it linked a missense DCLRE1C variant to TCR beta V- and J-gene trimming.

The receptor was derived from a woman aged 40 to 55 in good health and CMV-seronegative. Sequencing was done on a sample of PBMCs. The chain links TRBV6-5 to TRBJ1-4; 9 bases are a match to TRBD1. CDR3 DNA: TGTGCCAGCAGTAACAAGGGACAGGGTGACGAAAAACTGTTTTTT. Its protein product is CASSNKGQGDEKLFF.